The clone carrying this TCR beta chain has only a few counts. Its antigen is as yet unknown. PCR was performed using 60 Vbeta and 13 Jbeta primers. Generated by immunoSEQ multiplex PCR, the TCRdb table keeps only in-frame clones and is missing some. The sample shows some 44,000 clones, about nine tenths of them seen only once. This CDR3 is 15 amino acids long. V gave up 6 bases and J gave up 4 bases, with 16 bases separating them. CDR1 and CDR2 (germline): SGHTA, FQGNSA. The sample belongs to a study of cytomegalovirus exposure and HLA in healthy donors. Study at large: Earlier, 100 million to 130 million unique TCR beta sequences were recovered from approximately 200 million T cells by an analysis. General study results and limits: In a later analysis, TCR beta V- and J-gene trimming was associated with a missense DCLRE1C variant.

Sequencing used PBMCs. The chain uses TRBV7-2 and TRBJ1-3; TRBD1 is a possible D gene (6 bases). The clonotype originates from a woman in her forties in good health and CMV-seropositive. The CDR3 bases are TGTGCCAGCAGTCGGCTTGGGGGCTCGGGAAACACCATATATTTT. Protein: CASSRLGGSGNTIYF.